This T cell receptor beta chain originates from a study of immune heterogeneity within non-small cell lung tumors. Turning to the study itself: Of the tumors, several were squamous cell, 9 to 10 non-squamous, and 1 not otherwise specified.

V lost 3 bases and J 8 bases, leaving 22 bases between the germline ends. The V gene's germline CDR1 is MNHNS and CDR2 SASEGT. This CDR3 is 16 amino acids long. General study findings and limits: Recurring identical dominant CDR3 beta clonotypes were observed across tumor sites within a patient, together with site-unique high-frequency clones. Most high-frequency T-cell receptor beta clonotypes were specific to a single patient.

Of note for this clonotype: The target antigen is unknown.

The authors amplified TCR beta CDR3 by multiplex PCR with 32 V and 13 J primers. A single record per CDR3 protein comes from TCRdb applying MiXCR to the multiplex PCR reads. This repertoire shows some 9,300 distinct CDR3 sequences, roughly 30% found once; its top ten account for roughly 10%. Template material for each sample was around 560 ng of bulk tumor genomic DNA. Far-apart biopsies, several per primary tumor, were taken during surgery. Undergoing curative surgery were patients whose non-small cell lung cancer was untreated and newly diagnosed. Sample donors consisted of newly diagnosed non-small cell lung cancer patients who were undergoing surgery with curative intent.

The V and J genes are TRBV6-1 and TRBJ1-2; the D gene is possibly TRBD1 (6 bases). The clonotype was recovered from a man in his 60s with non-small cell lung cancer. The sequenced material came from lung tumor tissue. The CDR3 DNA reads TGTGCCAGCAGTGAGTACAGGGTTTCGAGTTCGGGCGGCTACACCTTC. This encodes CASSEYRVSSSGGYTF.